Listed below are T cell receptor beta chains from one sample, sequenced in a study of blood T cell repertoires in COVID-19. Using immunoSEQ multiplex PCR, the repertoire was profiled, and TCRdb retains in-frame clones only, with some absent. The sample carries 470,000 or so clones, 87% recorded once. The sample taken for sequencing was PBMCs or T cells enriched from blood (not recorded which). Source of these receptors: a woman aged 18-29 years with acute COVID-19. The CDR3 runs from the conserved cysteine through the conserved F or W. The D gene is left open where the match is weak. Clone size is shown for a subset of rows, as once, few, many or a class of expanded clone.

v_gene: TRBV6-5; abundance: many; d_gene: -; j_gene: TRBJ2-1; CDR3aa: CASSYPAGEQFF; CDR3nt: TGTGCCAGCAGTTACCCGGCGGGTGAGCAGTTCTTC
v_gene: TRBV7-9; abundance: -; d_gene: TRBD1; j_gene: TRBJ1-1; CDR3aa: CASSRAGEQGARGAFF; CDR3nt: TGTGCCAGCAGCCGCGCTGGGGAACAGGGGGCCAGAGGAGCTTTCTTT
v_gene: TRBV18; abundance: -; d_gene: -; j_gene: TRBJ1-2; CDR3aa: CASSPSIRNYGYTF; CDR3nt: TGTGCCAGCTCACCTTCCATCAGAAACTATGGCTACACCTTC
v_gene: TRBV7-2; abundance: -; d_gene: TRBD1; j_gene: TRBJ2-3; CDR3aa: CASSATGGRDTQYF; CDR3nt: TGTGCCAGCAGCGCGACAGGGGGCAGAGATACGCAGTATTTT
v_gene: TRBV15; abundance: -; d_gene: TRBD1; j_gene: TRBJ2-3; CDR3aa: CATSSQTGEVTDTQYF; CDR3nt: TGTGCCACCAGCAGCCAGACAGGGGAAGTGACAGATACGCAGTATTTT
v_gene: TRBV2; abundance: -; d_gene: -; j_gene: TRBJ1-2; CDR3aa: CASSELGRGNYGYTF; CDR3nt: TGTGCCAGCAGTGAATTGGGCAGGGGTAACTATGGCTACACCTTC
v_gene: TRBV3-1/TRBV3-2; abundance: -; d_gene: -; j_gene: TRBJ1-6; CDR3aa: CASSQEAISYNSPLHF; CDR3nt: TGTGCCAGCAGCCAAGAAGCCATCTCCTATAATTCACCCCTCCACTTT
v_gene: TRBV19; abundance: once; d_gene: TRBD2; j_gene: TRBJ2-3; CDR3aa: CASSMPSGEVGDTQYF; CDR3nt: TGTGCCAGTAGTATGCCGAGCGGGGAAGTGGGAGATACGCAGTATTTT
v_gene: TRBV5-5; abundance: few; d_gene: -; j_gene: TRBJ2-2; CDR3aa: CASSLGPQGGELFF; CDR3nt: TGTGCCAGCAGCTTGGGCCCTCAGGGCGGGGAGCTGTTTTTT
v_gene: TRBV5-6; abundance: -; d_gene: TRBD1; j_gene: TRBJ1-2; CDR3aa: CASSLVGQQNYGYTF; CDR3nt: TGTGCCAGCAGCTTGGTGGGACAGCAAAACTATGGCTACACCTTC
v_gene: TRBV9; abundance: -; d_gene: -; j_gene: TRBJ1-1; CDR3aa: CASSRPEGENTEAFF; CDR3nt: TGTGCCAGCAGCAGACCCGAGGGGGAGAACACTGAAGCTTTCTTT